The 10 T cell receptor beta chains below were found in one sample sequenced in a study of T cell repertoires in aging, cancer and after chemotherapy. Peripheral blood genomic DNA, not sorted cells or RNA, was the template. Multiplex touch-down PCR with TRB-A/B primers amplified rearranged V-D-J TRB sequences. MiXCR, applied by TCRdb to the multiplex PCR reads, yields one record per CDR3 protein. The data contain about 4,600 distinct CDR3 sequences, 25% to 30% of them singletons. The source material was blood. The origin of the receptors is a human donor with a solid tumor.

This clonotype was recorded a few times. The chain is built from TRBV20-1 and TRBJ2-3; D remains ambiguous. Germline assignment: CDR1 DFQATT and CDR2 SNEGSKA (reference sequence). The CDR3 runs 13 residues. V dropped 6 bases and J dropped 4 bases, with 14 bases sitting between them. The CDR3 sequence: CSALESGPDTQYF. The CDR3 DNA sequence: TGCAGTGCCCTCGAGAGTGGCCCAGATACGCAGTATTTT.

V usage is TRBV5-6 and J usage is TRBJ2-1, with 9 nucleotides matching TRBD2. The germline V gene has CDR1 SGHDT and CDR2 YYEEEE. V gave up 0 bases and J gave up 0 bases; unmatched junction bases: 7. The CDR3 contains 18 residues. The CDR3 DNA is TGTGCCAGCAGCTTGGATGGGCCTAGCGGGGTCTCCTACAATGAGCAGTTCTTC. Amino acid sequence: CASSLDGPSGVSYNEQFF. The full variable domain, its missing parts supplied by reference TRBV5-6 and TRBJ2-1, is DAGVTQSPTHLIKTRGQQVTLRCSPKSGHDTVSWYQQALGQGPQFIFQYYEEEERQRGNFPDRFSGHQFPNYSSELNVNALLLGDSALYLCASSLDGPSGVSYNEQFFGPGTRLTVL.

The chain couples TRBV6-5 to TRBJ1-4; 7 positions match TRBD1. The CDR3 loop spans 15 amino acids. Per germline, CDR1 MNHEY and CDR2 SVGAGI. V was pared by 4 bases and J by 8 bases, with 10 bases of the junction left unmatched. The CDR3 sequence is CASSLKGGLGEKLFF. The CDR3 DNA sequence: TGTGCCAGCAGTTTGAAAGGGGGCCTCGGGGAAAAACTGTTTTTT.

This rearrangement joins TRBV28 to TRBJ2-7; weak D call: TRBD1 (5 bases). Per the germline V gene, CDR1 is MDHEN and CDR2 is SYDVKM. V dropped 6 bases and J dropped 4 bases, with 10 bases sitting between them. The CDR3 spans 12 residues. In DNA, the CDR3 is TGTGCCAGCAGATCCGACAGATACGAGCAGTACTTC. Its translation is CASRSDRYEQYF.

The chain has TRBV7-2 and TRBJ1-5; D perhaps matches TRBD1 (6 bases). The length of the CDR3 is 16 residues. Trimming removed 5 bases at V and 3 bases at J, with 17 bases between. Germline values: CDR1 SGHTA, CDR2 FQGNSA. CDR3 sequence (DNA): TGTGCCAGCAGCGCGCAGAGGGGGTCGGCCAATCAGCCCCAGCATTTT. Its protein is CASSAQRGSANQPQHF.

The V and J genes are TRBV15 and TRBJ1-2; 7 bases align to TRBD1. J was trimmed by 8 bases and V by 2 bases; bases with no gene match: 5. Germline-derived CDR1 and CDR2 are LNHNV and YYDKDF (reference sequence). The CDR3 has 13 amino acids. Written as DNA, the CDR3 is TGTGCCACCAGCAGACCTTGGGACAGCGGCTACACCTTC. It translates to CATSRPWDSGYTF.

The rearrangement links TRBV7-9 to TRBJ1-2; 9 nucleotides agree with TRBD1. The CDR3 has 17 residues. V lost 5 bases and J lost 4; bases outside the gene matches: 14. Germline V lookup: CDR1 SEHNR, CDR2 FQNEAQ (reference sequence). CDR3 nucleotide sequence: TGTGCCAGCAGCCGTCCCGGGACAGGGTTCGGGGGCTATGGCTACACCTTC. It encodes CASSRPGTGFGGYGYTF.

This clonotype is deemed large. The chain links TRBV29-1 to TRBJ2-1; no definite D call. The V gene lost 6 bases and the J gene lost 7 bases, with 22 bases spanning the gap. The CDR3 totals 15 residues. Germline CDR1 and CDR2: SQVTM and ANQGSEA. CDR3 residues: CSVARLVSGRNEQFF. The CDR3 DNA is TGCAGCGTAGCTCGACTCGTATCGGGTAGGAATGAGCAGTTCTTC.

This clonotype was seen a few times. V and J are TRBV7-2 and TRBJ1-1; D gene ambiguous. V was clipped by 5 bases and J by 5 bases, with 21 bases between them. Germline CDR1 reads SGHTA; CDR2 reads FQGNSA. This CDR3 contains 16 residues. CDR3 in DNA: TGTGCCAGCAGCACACTTCCCTCCGGGAGGTGGACTGAAGCTTTCTTT. Its protein is CASSTLPSGRWTEAFF.

The chain uses TRBV6-1 and TRBJ2-5; the D gene is possibly TRBD2 (7 bases). This CDR3 comprises 16 residues. Germline CDR1 is MNHNS and CDR2 is SASEGT. The V end was cut by 2 bases, the J end by 1 base, with 14 bases between. For the CDR3, the DNA is TGTGCCAGCAGTGAATGGGGGCGGGGGTCCCAAGAGACCCAGTACTTC. Encoded protein: CASSEWGRGSQETQYF.